The 18 T cell receptor beta chains listed next were all sequenced from one sample in a study of OX40 agonist ivuxolimab in advanced cancers. Sequencing used immunoSEQ multiplex PCR; TCRdb keeps in-frame clones, though not all of them. This sample has around 80,000 clones, with around 87% found just once. The source material was CD4+ or CD8+ T cells sorted from blood, sampled in a trial of the OX40 agonist ivuxolimab. These receptors were collected from an adult with an advanced solid tumor such as melanoma, head and neck, liver or kidney cancer.

V and J are TRBV14 and TRBJ2-1, with D unresolved. V gave up 1 base and J gave up 10 bases, with 11 bases separating them. Per the germline V gene, CDR1 is SGHDN and CDR2 is FVKESK. The CDR3 is made up of 13 amino acids. Here the CDR3 reads CASSQVGSEEQFF. The CDR3 nucleotides read TGTGCCAGCAGCCAAGTTGGTTCGGAGGAGCAGTTCTTC.

In its sample, this clone was seen once. The V gene is TRBV6-1, the J gene TRBJ1-2; the D gene is possibly TRBD1 (5 bases). V was cut by 6 bases and J by 4 bases, with 12 bases left in between. This CDR3 spans 13 amino acids. Germline CDR1 reads MNHNS; CDR2 reads SASEGT. In nucleotides, the CDR3 is TGTGCCAGCAGCCGTACAGGCGGCTATGGCTACACCTTC. Protein product: CASSRTGGYGYTF.

The chain carries TRBV5-1 and TRBJ2-7, with 7 positions matching TRBD2. The germline V gene has CDR1 SGHRS and CDR2 YFSETQ. The CDR3 extends over 14 amino acids. J lost 0 bases, V lost 4 bases, and 4 bases had no gene match. CDR3 protein: CASSPGTTSYEQYF. CDR3 DNA sequence: TGCGCCAGCAGCCCGGGGACTACCTCCTACGAGCAGTACTTC.

CDR3 region: CASSPLTRVPYNEQFF. Written as DNA, the CDR3 is TGTGCCAGCAGTCCCCTAACGAGAGTACCCTACAATGAGCAGTTCTTC. V is TRBV6-4 and J is TRBJ2-1; D gene unclear. Germline CDR1 and CDR2: MRHNA and SNTAGT. This CDR3 contains 16 residues. The germline V and J ends were trimmed by 5 bases and 2 bases, with 16 bases remaining between them.

V and J are TRBV7-8 and TRBJ2-5, with D perhaps given as TRBD1 or TRBD2 (5 bases each). V lost 7 bases to trimming and J lost 5 bases, with 23 bases between them. CDR1 is SGHVS, CDR2 FQNEAQ, per germline. This CDR3 spans 16 amino acids. CDR3 in amino acids: CASTEKWDPVRETQYF. The CDR3 DNA sequence: TGTGCCAGCACCGAAAAATGGGACCCCGTCCGGGAGACCCAGTACTTC.

This clone showed up just a few times. The V and J genes are TRBV7-9 and TRBJ1-1, with TRBD1 identical over 10 bases. Trimming cost V 5 bases and J 5 bases; bases outside gene matches: 2. CDR1 is SEHNR, CDR2 FQNEAQ, per germline (reference sequence). The CDR3 is 13 residues long. The CDR3 here is CASSRQGATEAFF. The CDR3 DNA reads TGTGCCAGCAGCCGACAGGGGGCAACTGAAGCTTTCTTT.

This chain joins TRBV19 and TRBJ2-3, with unresolved D. There are 13 residues in the CDR3. The V and J ends lost 3 bases and 6 bases respectively, with 10 bases between them. Looked up from germline, CDR1 is LNHDA and CDR2 is SQIVND (reference sequence). CDR3 protein: CASSMTDRDTQYF. The CDR3 region has the DNA TGTGCCAGTAGTATGACTGATAGGGATACGCAGTATTTT.

The rearrangement links TRBV4-1 to TRBJ1-3; D might be TRBD1 (5 bases). The CDR3 totals 17 residues. Germline CDR1 reads MGHRA; CDR2 reads YSYEKL. With 2 bases removed from V and 6 bases from J, the gap between germline ends came to 20 bases. The CDR3 loop reads CASSQMGPPLLENTIYF. The CDR3 DNA reads TGCGCCAGCAGCCAAATGGGACCGCCACTTCTGGAAAACACCATATATTTT.

The chain combines TRBV6-1 with TRBJ2-5; 10 positions match TRBD2. Losses at the gene ends were 0 bases for V and 4 bases for J; bases not matched to a gene: 5. This CDR3 has 16 residues. CDR1 is MNHNS, CDR2 SASEGT, per germline. CDR3 sequence reads: CASSEALASGRETQYF. DNA for the CDR3: TGTGCCAGCAGTGAAGCGCTGGCTAGCGGGAGAGAGACCCAGTACTTC.

The V and J genes are TRBV5-8 and TRBJ2-7; the D is unclear. V lost 5 bases and J 4 bases, leaving 16 bases between the germline ends. This CDR3 contains 14 residues. Germline values: CDR1 SGHTS, CDR2 YDEGEE. The CDR3 protein is CASSTGSGRYEQYF. CDR3 nucleotide sequence: TGTGCCAGCAGTACCGGGTCCGGACGTTACGAGCAGTACTTC.

J is TRBJ1-6 and V is TRBV7-9; D call uncertain. CDR1 SEHNR and CDR2 FQNEAQ come from the germline V gene (reference sequence). V dropped 5 bases and J dropped 3 bases, with 8 bases sitting between them. CDR3 length: 14 residues. CDR3 nucleotide sequence: TGTGCCAGCAGCGATTCCTACTATAATTCACCCCTCCACTTT. It translates to CASSDSYYNSPLHF. The variable domain in full, with the rest retrieved from reference TRBV7-9 and TRBJ1-6, is DTGVSQNPRHKITKRGQNVTFRCDPISEHNRLYWYRQTLGQGPEFLTYFQNEAQLEKSRLLSDRFSAERPKGSFSTLEIQRTEQGDSAMYLCASSDSYYNSPLHFGNGTRLTVT.

V is TRBV5-4 and J is TRBJ2-4; D is possibly TRBD1 (7 bases). The CDR3 loop spans 14 amino acids. Germline V gene lookup returns CDR1 SGHNT and CDR2 YYREEE (reference sequence). V gave up 6 bases and J gave up 4 bases, with 14 bases separating them. The CDR3 spells CASNPAGQKNIQYF. CDR3 coding DNA: TGTGCCAGCAACCCGGCGGGACAGAAAAACATTCAGTACTTC.

The J gene is TRBJ1-3, the V gene TRBV7-9, with 9 bases matching TRBD1. The V gene end was trimmed by 5 bases and the J gene end by 4 bases; junction bases not matched to a gene: 12. Per the germline V gene, CDR1 is SEHNR and CDR2 is FQNEAQ (reference sequence). The CDR3 has 17 amino acids. The DNA for the CDR3 is TGTGCCAGCAGCACAGGGACGGGACAGGGTGTCGGAAACACCATATATTTT. It is translated as CASSTGTGQGVGNTIYF.

The chain combines TRBV4-1 with TRBJ1-5; D is unclear. V lost 1 base and J lost 0, with 13 bases in between. Per the germline V gene, CDR1 is MGHRA and CDR2 is YSYEKL. CDR3 length: 17 amino acids. The CDR3 protein is CASSQGASQYSNQPQHF. The CDR3, as DNA: TGCGCCAGCAGCCAAGGCGCCAGCCAATATAGCAATCAGCCCCAGCATTTT.

The V gene is TRBV11-2, the J gene TRBJ2-1; D is perhaps TRBD2 (5 bases). Germline V CDR1 and CDR2: SGHAT, FQNNGV. V lost 1 base and J lost 6, with 7 bases in between. The CDR3 contains 13 residues. The DNA of the CDR3 is TGTGCCAGCAGCTTAGGGACTGGCAATGAGCAGTTCTTC. Protein product: CASSLGTGNEQFF.

The chain combines TRBV2 with TRBJ2-3; possibly TRBD1 for D (6 bases). CDR1 and CDR2 from the germline V gene are SNHLY and FYNNEI. V was clipped by 8 bases and J by 0 bases, with 12 bases between them. The CDR3 totals 14 residues. The CDR3 protein is CASSQGLSTDTQYF. The CDR3 DNA sequence: TGTGCCAGCTCACAGGGTCTGAGCACAGATACGCAGTATTTT.

The chain recombines TRBV6-5 with TRBJ1-4; D unclear. This CDR3 has 13 amino acids. Germline loops: CDR1 MNHEY, CDR2 SVGAGI. Trimming took 2 bases from V and 7 from J, leaving 8 bases between them. In nucleotides, the CDR3 is TGTGCCAGCAGTTACCTTAGGAGTGAAAAACTGTTTTTT. Residues: CASSYLRSEKLFF.

The chain couples TRBV11-1 to TRBJ2-3; D may be TRBD2 (6 bases). Germline values: CDR1 SGHAT, CDR2 FQDESV (reference sequence). The CDR3 length is 12 residues. V gave up 7 bases and J gave up 6 bases, with 11 bases separating them. CDR3 nucleotide sequence: TGTGCCAGCACCCGTCGGGGGGATACGCAGTATTTT. Its protein product is CASTRRGDTQYF.